A single sample is the source of the 14 T cell receptor beta chains below, sequenced in a study of OX40 agonist ivuxolimab in advanced cancers. The library was produced with the immunoSEQ multiplex PCR assay. TCRdb retrieved this table from immuneACCESS and kept in-frame rearrangements only. Not all clones are present; in checked studies, unresolved V genes account for under half, and no reason is known for the remainder. The sample data list 40,000 or so clones, and roughly 90% of these were observed just once. The biggest ten clones account for 20% to 25% of the sample. Sample: CD4+ or CD8+ T cells sorted from blood, taken in a trial of the OX40 agonist ivuxolimab. All receptors derive from an adult with an advanced solid tumor such as melanoma, head and neck, liver or kidney cancer.

The V call is TRBV7-9, the J call TRBJ2-5, with D uncertain. CDR1 is SEHNR, CDR2 FQNEAQ, per germline (reference sequence). This CDR3 region has 14 residues. V was clipped by 2 bases and J by 4 bases, with 11 bases between them. The CDR3 sequence: CASSLSVDVETQYF. CDR3 DNA: TGTGCCAGCAGCTTATCAGTGGATGTAGAGACCCAGTACTTC. Supplemented by reference TRBV7-9 and TRBJ2-5, the full variable domain reads DTGVSQNPRHKITKRGQNVTFRCDPISEHNRLYWYRQTLGQGPEFLTYFQNEAQLEKSRLLSDRFSAERPKGSFSTLEIQRTEQGDSAMYLCASSLSVDVETQYFGPGTRLLVL.

The chain joins TRBV11-2 to TRBJ2-7; 7 bases match TRBD1. The CDR3 sequence is 14 residues long. Germline loops: CDR1 SGHAT, CDR2 FQNNGV. With V trimmed by 5 bases and J by 6 bases, 10 bases remained unmatched. CDR3 sequence: CASSLGQDVGEQYF. CDR3 nucleotide sequence: TGTGCCAGCAGCCTAGGACAGGACGTAGGCGAGCAGTACTTC.

For the CDR3, the DNA is TGTGCCAGCAGCAAAGGGAGGGGGACAGACTACGAGCAGTACTTC. Residues: CASSKGRGTDYEQYF. The chain joins TRBV21-1 to TRBJ2-7; TRBD1, the table's D call, was not compared with the DNA. TRBV21-1 is deemed a pseudogene. There are 15 residues in the CDR3.

CDR3 DNA: TGTGCCAGCAGAGGAAGCGGGAGAATGACAGATACGCAGTATTTT. Translating gives CASRGSGRMTDTQYF. The rearrangement uses TRBV13 and TRBJ2-3, with 8 bases fitting TRBD2. In germline, CDR1 is PRHDT, CDR2 FYEKMQ (reference sequence). The CDR3 loop spans 15 amino acids. Trimming cost V 6 bases and J 3 bases; bases outside gene matches: 8.

The chain recombines TRBV28 with TRBJ2-1; 7 bases align to TRBD2. J gave up 9 bases and V 7 bases, and 15 bases lay outside the gene matches. The CDR3 runs to 15 residues. Per the germline V gene, CDR1 is MDHEN and CDR2 is SYDVKM. The CDR3 DNA sequence: TGTGCCAGCATCCCCCCGGGACTAAGAATGGTTGAGCAGTTCTTC. As protein: CASIPPGLRMVEQFF. Drawing the rest from reference TRBV28 and TRBJ2-1, the complete variable domain is DVKVTQSSRYLVKRTGEKVFLECVQDMDHENMFWYRQDPGLGLRLIYFSYDVKMKEKGDIPEGYSVSREKKERFSLILESASTNQTSMYLCASIPPGLRMVEQFFGPGTRLTVL.

The chain uses TRBV28 and TRBJ2-7, with a tentative D call TRBD2 (6 bases). CDR1 and CDR2 (germline): MDHEN, SYDVKM. V was cut by 10 bases and J by 2 bases, with 15 bases left in between. CDR3 size: 13 residues. The CDR3 DNA reads TGTGCCACCCACGGGGAGGTCCCCTACGAGCAGTACTTC. It translates to CATHGEVPYEQYF.

V and J are TRBV11-2 and TRBJ2-3; D tentatively reads TRBD1 or TRBD2 (5 bases each). This CDR3 has 15 amino acids. V was trimmed by 5 bases and J by 0 bases, leaving 12 bases between them. From germline, CDR1 is SGHAT and CDR2 FQNNGV. This CDR3 reads CASSRDGSSTDTQYF. The CDR3 bases are TGTGCCAGCAGCCGGGACGGATCTAGCACAGATACGCAGTATTTT.

The V gene is TRBV11-2, the J gene TRBJ2-5, with 7 bases that match TRBD1. The DNA end favors TRBJ2-7, so the J call may be wrong. Per germline, CDR1 SGHAT and CDR2 FQNNGV. The CDR3 consists of 15 residues. CDR3 sequence: CASSLDWDSSYEQYF. The CDR3 nucleotides read TGTGCCAGCAGCTTAGACTGGGACAGCTCCTACGAGCAGTACTTC.

This chain links TRBV28 with TRBJ2-1, with D possibly TRBD1 on 5 matching bases. The germline V gene has CDR1 MDHEN and CDR2 SYDVKM. V lost 6 bases and J lost 0, with 12 bases in between. This CDR3 is 15 amino acids long. This CDR3 is CASSPQVGSYNEQFF. The CDR3 DNA follows: TGTGCCAGCAGCCCACAGGTGGGCTCCTACAATGAGCAGTTCTTC.

This chain joins TRBV4-2 and TRBJ1-1; D is possibly TRBD1 (6 bases). This CDR3 region has 14 residues. Germline CDR1 is LGHNA and CDR2 is YNFKEQ. The germline V and J ends were trimmed by 0 bases and 2 bases, with 7 bases remaining between them. CDR3 protein: CASSQEDSNTEAFF. In DNA form, the CDR3 reads TGTGCCAGCAGCCAAGAGGACAGCAACACTGAAGCTTTCTTT.

This rearrangement joins TRBV30 to TRBJ2-5; 7 nucleotides line up with TRBD1. CDR3 size: 12 residues. Germline CDR1 reads GTSNPN; CDR2 reads SVGIG (reference sequence). V lost 5 bases to trimming and J lost 9 bases; unmatched junction nucleotides: 9. CDR3 DNA sequence: TGTGCCTGGCAACAGGGGTGGGGGTCCCAGTACTTC. Amino acids: CAWQQGWGSQYF.

The genes are TRBV5-1 and TRBJ2-7; D is possibly TRBD2 (5 bases). The CDR3 totals 18 residues. Deletions cut 2 bases from V and 0 bases from J, with 21 bases between. Germline CDR1 reads SGHRS; CDR2 reads YFSETQ. CDR3 nucleotide sequence: TGCGCCAGCAGCTTATTAACCCCCCTCAGGAGGTTCTCCTACGAGCAGTACTTC. It codes for CASSLLTPLRRFSYEQYF. Full variable domain (outside the CDR3, taken from reference TRBV5-1 and TRBJ2-7): KAGVTQTPRYLIKTRGQQVTLSCSPISGHRSVSWYQQTPGQGLQFLFEYFSETQRNKGNFPGRFSGRQFSNSRSEMNVSTLELGDSALYLCASSLLTPLRRFSYEQYFGPGTRLTVT.

This chain links TRBV27 with TRBJ2-7, with TRBD1 identical over 7 bases. Germline V gene sequence: CDR1 MNHEY, CDR2 SMNVEV (reference sequence). V gave up 11 bases and J gave up 3 bases; unmatched junction bases: 10. The CDR3 is 13 amino acids. The DNA of the CDR3 is TGTGCCTCGTCGTCGGGACAGAACTACGAGCAGTACTTC. Residues: CASSSGQNYEQYF.

The J gene is TRBJ2-7, the V gene TRBV5-1; D unclear. Germline CDR1 SGHRS, CDR2 YFSETQ. With 4 bases removed from V and 3 bases from J, the gap between germline ends came to 5 bases. The CDR3 length is 11 residues. The CDR3 loop reads CASSQNYEQYF. In nucleotides, the CDR3 is TGCGCCAGCAGCCAAAACTACGAGCAGTACTTC.